This is a list of T cell receptor beta chains from one sample in a study of blood T cell repertoires in COVID-19. TCRdb's copy holds only in-frame clones and misses some; the assay was immunoSEQ multiplex PCR. The table lists about 130,000 clones, 84% of them singletons. Material: peripheral blood. The source is a woman aged 25-40 years who had recovered from COVID-19. The CDR3 runs from the conserved cysteine through the conserved F or W. Fields, in order: J gene, CDR3 length, D gene, clone size, V gene, CDR3 protein, CDR3 DNA. D genes are given only for firm matches. Clone size is not always given. Where it is, it says once, few, many or a class for expanded clones.

J gene: TRBJ2-2
CDR3 length: 13
D gene: .
clone size: .
V gene: TRBV7-3
CDR3 protein: CASSFGGSGELFF
CDR3 DNA: TGTGCCAGCAGCTTCGGTGGGAGCGGGGAGCTGTTTTTT

J gene: TRBJ2-7
CDR3 length: 14
D gene: .
clone size: .
V gene: TRBV19
CDR3 protein: CASSIDPWAGEQYF
CDR3 DNA: TGTGCCAGTAGTATAGATCCCTGGGCGGGCGAGCAGTACTTC

J gene: TRBJ1-2
CDR3 length: 15
D gene: TRBD1
clone size: .
V gene: TRBV3-1/TRBV3-2
CDR3 protein: CASSRQGWNNYGYTF
CDR3 DNA: TGTGCCAGCAGCCGACAGGGGTGGAACAACTATGGCTACACCTTC

J gene: TRBJ2-1
CDR3 length: 16
D gene: TRBD2
clone size: once
V gene: TRBV9
CDR3 protein: CASSAGLAGDRDEQFF
CDR3 DNA: TGTGCCAGCAGCGCGGGACTAGCGGGAGATAGGGATGAGCAGTTCTTC

J gene: TRBJ1-2
CDR3 length: 14
D gene: TRBD1
clone size: few
V gene: TRBV18
CDR3 protein: CASSAGTGTYGYTF
CDR3 DNA: TGTGCCAGCTCGGCCGGGACAGGGACGTATGGCTACACCTTC

J gene: TRBJ1-1
CDR3 length: 15
D gene: .
clone size: .
V gene: TRBV10-3
CDR3 protein: CAISAGQSVTLEAFF
CDR3 DNA: TGTGCCATCAGTGCAGGACAGTCAGTTACTTTAGAAGCTTTCTTT

J gene: TRBJ1-2
CDR3 length: 15
D gene: .
clone size: .
V gene: TRBV27
CDR3 protein: CASSTRTGSHYGYTF
CDR3 DNA: TGTGCCAGCAGTACCCGGACTGGGAGTCACTATGGCTACACCTTC

J gene: TRBJ1-1
CDR3 length: 13
D gene: .
clone size: .
V gene: TRBV5-8
CDR3 protein: CASSLLRHTEAFF
CDR3 DNA: TGTGCCAGCAGCTTACTGCGGCACACTGAAGCTTTCTTT

J gene: TRBJ2-2
CDR3 length: 15
D gene: TRBD2
clone size: .
V gene: TRBV11-2
CDR3 protein: CASSGTRADTGELFF
CDR3 DNA: TGTGCCAGCAGCGGGACTAGGGCAGACACCGGGGAGCTGTTTTTT

J gene: TRBJ2-5
CDR3 length: 14
D gene: TRBD1
clone size: few
V gene: TRBV10-3
CDR3 protein: CAISETGGRETQYF
CDR3 DNA: TGTGCCATCAGTGAAACAGGGGGCCGGGAGACCCAGTACTTC

J gene: TRBJ2-7
CDR3 length: 14
D gene: .
clone size: once
V gene: TRBV7-2
CDR3 protein: CASSLPAGSYEQYF
CDR3 DNA: TGTGCCAGCAGCTTACCAGCAGGGTCCTACGAGCAGTACTTC

J gene: TRBJ2-3
CDR3 length: 11
D gene: .
clone size: .
V gene: TRBV19
CDR3 protein: CASSGGDTQYF
CDR3 DNA: TGTGCCAGTAGCGGCGGCGATACGCAGTATTTT

J gene: TRBJ1-2
CDR3 length: 15
D gene: .
clone size: .
V gene: TRBV24-1
CDR3 protein: CATSAEPGESYGYTF
CDR3 DNA: TGTGCCACCAGTGCCGAGCCCGGGGAATCCTATGGCTACACCTTC

J gene: TRBJ2-7
CDR3 length: 16
D gene: TRBD2
clone size: .
V gene: TRBV11-2
CDR3 protein: CASSLGLAGEKGEQYF
CDR3 DNA: TGTGCCAGCAGCTTAGGACTAGCGGGGGAAAAGGGGGAGCAGTACTTC

J gene: TRBJ1-4
CDR3 length: 14
D gene: .
clone size: once
V gene: TRBV7-9
CDR3 protein: CASSLGDKGRKLFF
CDR3 DNA: TGTGCCAGCAGCTTAGGGGACAAGGGCCGAAAACTGTTTTTT

J gene: TRBJ2-3
CDR3 length: 18
D gene: TRBD2
clone size: .
V gene: TRBV4-1
CDR3 protein: CASSLGTSGRASTDTQYF
CDR3 DNA: TGCGCCAGCAGCCTCGGGACTAGCGGGAGGGCCTCCACAGATACGCAGTATTTT

J gene: TRBJ1-1
CDR3 length: 13
D gene: .
clone size: .
V gene: TRBV5-1
CDR3 protein: CASSLERGTEAFF
CDR3 DNA: TGCGCCAGCAGCTTGGAGCGTGGCACTGAAGCTTTCTTT

J gene: TRBJ2-3
CDR3 length: 12
D gene: TRBD1
clone size: .
V gene: TRBV29-1
CDR3 protein: CSVKQGADTQYF
CDR3 DNA: TGCAGCGTGAAACAGGGGGCGGATACGCAGTATTTT

J gene: TRBJ2-3
CDR3 length: 13
D gene: .
clone size: .
V gene: TRBV18
CDR3 protein: CASSPPSTDTQYF
CDR3 DNA: TGTGCCAGCTCACCACCGAGTACAGATACGCAGTATTTT

J gene: TRBJ2-3
CDR3 length: 15
D gene: TRBD1
clone size: .
V gene: TRBV11-2
CDR3 protein: CASSARQGFTDTQYF
CDR3 DNA: TGTGCCAGCAGCGCCCGACAGGGATTCACAGATACGCAGTATTTT

J gene: TRBJ2-7
CDR3 length: 14
D gene: TRBD2
clone size: few
V gene: TRBV11-2
CDR3 protein: CASTPSGPFYEQYF
CDR3 DNA: TGTGCCAGCACCCCTAGCGGGCCCTTCTACGAGCAGTACTTC

J gene: TRBJ2-1
CDR3 length: 15
D gene: TRBD1
clone size: .
V gene: TRBV11-2
CDR3 protein: CASSLVGQGRNEQFF
CDR3 DNA: TGTGCCAGCAGCTTAGTTGGACAGGGGAGAAATGAGCAGTTCTTC

J gene: TRBJ2-1
CDR3 length: 12
D gene: TRBD2
clone size: .
V gene: TRBV27
CDR3 protein: CASAPNSGRQFF
CDR3 DNA: TGTGCCAGCGCGCCAAACAGCGGGAGACAGTTCTTC

J gene: TRBJ2-1
CDR3 length: 17
D gene: TRBD2
clone size: .
V gene: TRBV9
CDR3 protein: CASSVPPGTSGRVEQFF
CDR3 DNA: TGTGCCAGCAGCGTTCCCCCCGGGACTAGCGGGAGGGTTGAGCAGTTCTTC

J gene: TRBJ1-5
CDR3 length: 16
D gene: TRBD1
clone size: .
V gene: TRBV2
CDR3 protein: CASSSGQEMGNQPQHF
CDR3 DNA: TGTGCCAGCAGCTCCGGACAGGAGATGGGAAATCAGCCCCAGCATTTT

J gene: TRBJ1-1
CDR3 length: 15
D gene: .
clone size: few
V gene: TRBV5-1
CDR3 protein: CASSRATGGFTEAFF
CDR3 DNA: TGCGCCAGCAGCCGGGCTACGGGGGGGTTCACTGAAGCTTTCTTT

J gene: TRBJ1-1
CDR3 length: 15
D gene: .
clone size: few
V gene: TRBV5-1
CDR3 protein: CASSLGIGGNTEAFF
CDR3 DNA: TGCGCCAGCAGCTTGGGTATCGGGGGTAACACTGAAGCTTTCTTT

J gene: TRBJ2-2
CDR3 length: 14
D gene: .
clone size: .
V gene: TRBV4-2
CDR3 protein: CASSRESNTGELFF
CDR3 DNA: TGTGCCAGCAGCCGGGAGTCGAACACCGGGGAGCTGTTTTTT

J gene: TRBJ2-1
CDR3 length: 13
D gene: .
clone size: .
V gene: TRBV11-1
CDR3 protein: CASSPGRGDEQFF
CDR3 DNA: TGTGCCAGCAGCCCGGGGCGGGGTGATGAGCAGTTCTTC

J gene: TRBJ1-2
CDR3 length: 14
D gene: .
clone size: few
V gene: TRBV6-5
CDR3 protein: CASSSDGGYYGYTF
CDR3 DNA: TGTGCCAGCAGTTCGGACGGAGGATACTATGGCTACACCTTC

J gene: TRBJ2-5
CDR3 length: 15
D gene: .
clone size: .
V gene: TRBV12-2
CDR3 protein: CASRLVGGLAETQYF
CDR3 DNA: TGTGCAAGTCGCTTAGTTGGGGGACTAGCCGAGACCCAGTACTTC

J gene: TRBJ1-2
CDR3 length: 13
D gene: .
clone size: once
V gene: TRBV5-6
CDR3 protein: CASSRPGGYGYTF
CDR3 DNA: TGTGCCAGCAGCCGCCCGGGAGGGTATGGCTACACCTTC

J gene: TRBJ2-5
CDR3 length: 18
D gene: .
clone size: .
V gene: TRBV29-1
CDR3 protein: CSVEGGVATGHKEETQYF
CDR3 DNA: TGCAGCGTTGAAGGGGGGGTGGCGACAGGGCACAAGGAGGAGACCCAGTACTTC

J gene: TRBJ2-2
CDR3 length: 16
D gene: .
clone size: .
V gene: TRBV4-2
CDR3 protein: CASSQDRGFSTGELFF
CDR3 DNA: TGTGCCAGCAGCCAAGACAGGGGTTTTTCCACCGGGGAGCTGTTTTTT

J gene: TRBJ1-4
CDR3 length: 13
D gene: .
clone size: .
V gene: TRBV3-1/TRBV3-2
CDR3 protein: CASSLRQPEKLFF
CDR3 DNA: TGTGCCAGCAGCCTTCGACAGCCGGAAAAACTGTTTTTT

J gene: TRBJ2-1
CDR3 length: 15
D gene: .
clone size: .
V gene: TRBV19
CDR3 protein: CASSIGALSYNEQFF
CDR3 DNA: TGTGCCAGTAGTATAGGCGCTCTTTCCTACAATGAGCAGTTCTTC

J gene: TRBJ2-1
CDR3 length: 16
D gene: TRBD2
clone size: .
V gene: TRBV7-9
CDR3 protein: CASSLGLAGSLAEQFF
CDR3 DNA: TGTGCCAGCAGCTTAGGATTAGCGGGGTCCCTGGCTGAGCAGTTCTTC

J gene: TRBJ2-2
CDR3 length: 14
D gene: .
clone size: .
V gene: TRBV3-1/TRBV3-2
CDR3 protein: CASSPPMNTGELFF
CDR3 DNA: TGTGCCAGCAGCCCCCCAATGAACACCGGGGAGCTGTTTTTT

J gene: TRBJ1-6
CDR3 length: 16
D gene: .
clone size: once
V gene: TRBV5-8
CDR3 protein: CASSPGWGRYNSPLHF
CDR3 DNA: TGTGCCAGCAGCCCGGGGTGGGGAAGGTATAATTCACCCCTCCACTTT

J gene: TRBJ1-1
CDR3 length: 16
D gene: .
clone size: once
V gene: TRBV10-1
CDR3 protein: CASSEGRAGKGTEAFF
CDR3 DNA: TGCGCCAGCAGTGAAGGTCGTGCGGGGAAGGGGACTGAAGCTTTCTTT

J gene: TRBJ2-7
CDR3 length: 11
D gene: TRBD2
clone size: .
V gene: TRBV29-1
CDR3 protein: CSAGGEGEQYF
CDR3 DNA: TGCAGCGCCGGAGGGGAGGGAGAGCAGTACTTC

J gene: TRBJ1-2
CDR3 length: 13
D gene: .
clone size: .
V gene: TRBV6-5
CDR3 protein: CASLQSSNYGYTF
CDR3 DNA: TGTGCCAGCCTACAGAGTTCTAACTATGGCTACACCTTC

J gene: TRBJ2-7
CDR3 length: 12
D gene: .
clone size: .
V gene: TRBV6-5
CDR3 protein: CASSVFSYEQYF
CDR3 DNA: TGTGCCAGCTCGGTGTTTTCCTACGAGCAGTACTTC

J gene: TRBJ1-2
CDR3 length: 14
D gene: .
clone size: .
V gene: TRBV5-6
CDR3 protein: CASSGSKAGYGYTF
CDR3 DNA: TGTGCCAGCAGCGGGAGCAAGGCGGGCTATGGCTACACCTTC

J gene: TRBJ1-5
CDR3 length: 14
D gene: TRBD1
clone size: once
V gene: TRBV7-2
CDR3 protein: CASSVTGGYQPQHF
CDR3 DNA: TGTGCCAGCAGTGTGACAGGGGGGTATCAGCCCCAGCATTTT

J gene: TRBJ1-2
CDR3 length: 15
D gene: .
clone size: .
V gene: TRBV6-5
CDR3 protein: CASTVGGTPIYGYTF
CDR3 DNA: TGTGCCAGCACAGTAGGAGGAACCCCGATCTATGGCTACACCTTC

J gene: TRBJ1-2
CDR3 length: 13
D gene: .
clone size: few
V gene: TRBV6-1
CDR3 protein: CASSEWGLRGYTF
CDR3 DNA: TGTGCCAGCAGTGAGTGGGGCCTCAGGGGCTACACCTTC